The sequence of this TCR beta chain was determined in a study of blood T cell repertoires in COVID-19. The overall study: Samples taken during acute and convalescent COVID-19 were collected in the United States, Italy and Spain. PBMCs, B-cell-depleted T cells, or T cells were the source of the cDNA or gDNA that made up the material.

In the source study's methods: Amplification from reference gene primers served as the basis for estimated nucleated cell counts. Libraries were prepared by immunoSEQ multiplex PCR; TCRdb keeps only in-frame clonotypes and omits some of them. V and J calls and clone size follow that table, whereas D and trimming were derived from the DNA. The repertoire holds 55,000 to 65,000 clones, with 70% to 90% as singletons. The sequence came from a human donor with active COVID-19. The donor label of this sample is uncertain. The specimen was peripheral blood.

The CDR3 DNA reads as TGCGCCACCCAACTAGCGGGAGAAGGTGAGCAGTTCTTC. Residues: CATQLAGEGEQFF. The chain couples TRBV10-2 to TRBJ2-1; 11 bases are shared with TRBD2. The germline V gene encodes CDR1 WSHSY and CDR2 SAAADI. The CDR3 length is 13 residues. The V gene end was trimmed by 10 bases and the J gene end by 9 bases; junction bases not matched to a gene: 8.